This T cell receptor (beta chain) comes out of a study of shared clonotypes between healthy human individuals. Details on this clone: Antigen: not known.

CD45RO-negative, CCR7-positively selected cells formed the naive CD8 fraction, excluding terminally differentiated effector memory CD45RA+ cells. Study-wide results and caveats: Tissues were not sampled, only blood, and their repertoires likely differ.

Only in-frame clones appear in the TCRdb table, and some are missing; sequencing was by immunoSEQ multiplex PCR. This table has 660,000 or so clones, approximately 96% appearing once. Germline V gene data show CDR1 as LNHDA and CDR2 as SQIVND (reference sequence). With 6 bases removed from V and 4 bases from J, the gap between germline ends came to 12 bases. There are 14 residues in the CDR3. The chain carries TRBV19 and TRBJ2-2, with D maybe TRBD2 (5 bases). Sequencing was performed on naive CD8+ T cells sorted from blood. The source of this sequence is a woman aged 25-40 years in good health. CDR3 sequence reads: CASRPGLGTGELFF. DNA of the CDR3: TGTGCCAGTAGACCCGGACTCGGCACCGGGGAGCTGTTTTTT. The whole variable domain, filled in from reference TRBV19 and TRBJ2-2, reads DGGITQSPKYLFRKEGQNVTLSCEQNLNHDAMYWYRQDPGQGLRLIYYSQIVNDFQKGDIAEGYSVSREKKESFPLTVTSAQKNPTAFYLCASRPGLGTGELFFGEGSRLTVL.